These T cell receptor beta chains were read from a single sample in a study of cytomegalovirus exposure and HLA in healthy donors. TCRdb's table, derived via immunoSEQ multiplex PCR, lists solely in-frame clones and lacks some. Here the sample spans more than 110,000 clones, 65% to 80% being singletons. The source material was PBMCs. All receptors derive from a male donor in good health and CMV-seronegative. CDR3s include the opening cysteine and the closing phenylalanine or tryptophan. A D gene is named only where the DNA matches it firmly. Clone size is not always given. Where it is, it says once, few, many or a class for expanded clones.

- | TRBJ2-7 | - | TRBV2 | TGTGCCAGCAGACCCAACACATCTCCAAGCTACGAGCAGTACTTC | CASRPNTSPSYEQYF
- | TRBJ2-3 | - | TRBV4-3 | TGCGCCAGCAGCCATGGAGGGTCCGCCACAGATACGCAGTATTTT | CASSHGGSATDTQYF
- | TRBJ2-5 | - | TRBV12-5 | TGTGCTAGTGGTTTGGGAGGGACTGTAATACAAGAGACCCAGTACTTC | CASGLGGTVIQETQYF
- | TRBJ2-2 | - | TRBV6-4 | TGTGCCAGCAGTGCCCTTGGAGGGGCCGCCGGGGAGCTGTTTTTT | CASSALGGAAGELFF
TRBD2 | TRBJ2-7 | - | TRBV9 | TGTGCCAGCAGCGTAGCAGGCGGGGGGATGGACGAGCAGTACTTC | CASSVAGGGMDEQYF
- | TRBJ2-7 | - | TRBV7-6 | TGTGCCAGCAGCTTAGATCGGGGAGCTTGCGAGCAGTACTTC | CASSLDRGACEQYF
TRBD2 | TRBJ2-3 | - | TRBV27 | TGTGCCAGCAGAAGCGGGGGGGCAATGGATACGCAGTATTTT | CASRSGGAMDTQYF
- | TRBJ2-5 | - | TRBV4-1 | TGCGCCAGCAGCCAAGTTGGGGGGCAAGAGACCCAGTACTTC | CASSQVGGQETQYF
- | TRBJ2-4 | - | TRBV10-3 | TGTGCCATCCGGGCCGACGCCGAAGGGGACATTCAGTACTTC | CAIRADAEGDIQYF
- | TRBJ2-1 | - | TRBV11-2 | TGTGCCAGCAGCTTAGGGGCAGGGGCAATGCCGAATGAGCAGTTCTTC | CASSLGAGAMPNEQFF
- | TRBJ1-4 | - | TRBV6-5 | TGTGCCAGCAGTTACGGAGGCAGGTCGAATGAAAAACTGTTTTTT | CASSYGGRSNEKLFF
- | TRBJ2-7 | - | TRBV7-8 | TGTGCCAGCAGCACTCAGGGGCAGGGCGAGCAGTACTTC | CASSTQGQGEQYF
TRBD2 | TRBJ2-3 | - | TRBV27 | TGTGCCAGCAGTGCCGGGGGGTCCCTGGGAGATACGCAGTATTTT | CASSAGGSLGDTQYF
- | TRBJ1-1 | - | TRBV6-5 | TGTGCCAGCACCGCCCGGGAGCGCCGTACTGAAGCTTTCTTT | CASTARERRTEAFF
- | TRBJ2-2 | - | TRBV11-2 | TGTGCCAGCAGCACCGCAGGCGGGGAGGACTACTTCACCGGGGAGCTGTTTTTT | CASSTAGGEDYFTGELFF
TRBD1 | TRBJ1-2 | - | TRBV9 | TGTGCCAGCAGCGTAGCGGGACAGGGGGCCGGCTATGGCTACACCTTC | CASSVAGQGAGYGYTF
- | TRBJ2-2 | - | TRBV7-9 | TGTGCCAGCAGCCCGAATGGCCGCCACCGGGGCGGGGAGCTGTTTTTT | CASSPNGRHRGGELFF
TRBD1 | TRBJ1-6 | - | TRBV6-5 | TGTGCCAGCAGAGAGACAGGGATTTATAATTCACCCCTCCACTTT | CASRETGIYNSPLHF
TRBD2 | TRBJ2-1 | - | TRBV6-5 | TGTGCCAGCAGTTTTGCCGGGACTAGTCAAATAGATGAGCAGTTCTTC | CASSFAGTSQIDEQFF
- | TRBJ2-1 | - | TRBV15 | TGTGCCACCAGCAGAGCCCTCCCCGGGAACAATGAGCAGTTCTTC | CATSRALPGNNEQFF
- | TRBJ2-2 | - | TRBV6-5 | TGTGCCAGCAGATACGGGGCAGGGGAAATCACCGGGGAGCTGTTTTTT | CASRYGAGEITGELFF
TRBD2 | TRBJ2-3 | - | TRBV6-5 | TGTGCCAGCAAGGATGGCGGGGGTGGCACAGATACGCAGTATTTT | CASKDGGGGTDTQYF
- | TRBJ1-1 | - | TRBV4-1 | TGCGCCAGCAGCCAAGAGAGGGGGGGCGGATTTCGGGCTTTCTTT | CASSQERGGGFRAFF
TRBD1 | TRBJ1-5 | - | TRBV19 | TGTGCCAGTAGATCTCCTAGATGGGACAGCCCAAATCAGCCCCAGCATTTT | CASRSPRWDSPNQPQHF
TRBD1 | TRBJ1-1 | - | TRBV6-6 | TGTGCCAGCAGGAGACGGACAGGGAACACTGAAGCTTTCTTT | CASRRRTGNTEAFF
TRBD2 | TRBJ2-7 | few | TRBV4-3 | TGCGCCAGCAGCCAAACTAGCGGGGGCCCCCTCGAGCAGTACTTC | CASSQTSGGPLEQYF
TRBD2 | TRBJ2-1 | - | TRBV19 | TGTGCCAGTAGCCGTCGGACTAGCGGGGGGGCTAGCTATGAGCAGTTCTTC | CASSRRTSGGASYEQFF
TRBD1 | TRBJ1-4 | - | TRBV13 | TGTGCCAGCAGCTTAGGTTCAGGGGGAAATGAAAAACTGTTTTTT | CASSLGSGGNEKLFF
TRBD2 | TRBJ2-1 | - | TRBV19 | TGTGCCAGTAGTATAGGGCTAGCGGGAATAGAGCAGTTCTTC | CASSIGLAGIEQFF
- | TRBJ2-7 | - | TRBV5-4 | TGTGCCAGCAGCTTGGCTAGTCGGTACGAGCAGTACTTC | CASSLASRYEQYF
TRBD1 | TRBJ2-1 | - | TRBV5-1 | TGCGCCAGCAGCTCGGGACAGGGATCCTACAATGAGCAGTTCTTC | CASSSGQGSYNEQFF
TRBD1 | TRBJ1-5 | - | TRBV28 | TGTGCCAGCAGTCCGCGACAGGGTGCTCAGCCCCAGCATTTT | CASSPRQGAQPQHF
TRBD1 | TRBJ2-2 | - | TRBV18 | TGTGCCAGCTCATCCTACGACAGGGGAGGAAACACCGGGGAGCTGTTTTTT | CASSSYDRGGNTGELFF
TRBD2 | TRBJ2-7 | - | TRBV7-9 | TGTGCCAGCAGCTTGGCGGGAGGGGGTAGGGAGCAGTACTTC | CASSLAGGGREQYF
- | TRBJ2-2 | - | TRBV28 | TGTGCCAGCAGGGGGCAGGGTGTGGGCGGGGAGCTGTTTTTT | CASRGQGVGGELFF
TRBD1 | TRBJ1-2 | few | TRBV28 | TGTGCCAGCAGTTTATGGCGACAGGGTATACGGGATGGCTACACCTTC | CASSLWRQGIRDGYTF
TRBD1 | TRBJ1-1 | - | TRBV11-2 | TGTGCCAGCAGCTTTCGACAGGGGGCGAACACTGAAGCTTTCTTT | CASSFRQGANTEAFF
TRBD1 | TRBJ2-7 | once | TRBV6-5 | TGTGCCAGCAGGCAGACAGGGGAGCAGTACTTC | CASRQTGEQYF
- | TRBJ1-5 | - | TRBV27 | TGTGCCAGCAGTTTCGGGGGTAAGGGCAATCAGCCCCAGCATTTT | CASSFGGKGNQPQHF
TRBD1 | TRBJ2-2 | few | TRBV5-1 | TGCGCCAGCAGCGACGGGGGACAGGGAGTACGGACCGGGGAGCTGTTTTTT | CASSDGGQGVRTGELFF
TRBD1 | TRBJ1-5 | few | TRBV7-6 | TGTGCCAGCAGCCCTAGGGACAGAAGGATATTCAATCAGCCCCAGCATTTT | CASSPRDRRIFNQPQHF
- | TRBJ2-1 | - | TRBV25-1 | TGTGCCAGCAGTGGAAAGGGGTTATCCTACAATGAGCAGTTCTTC | CASSGKGLSYNEQFF
- | TRBJ2-5 | - | TRBV7-6 | TGTGCCAGCAGCTCAAATCCGGGACAATCGCAAGAGACCCAGTACTTC | CASSSNPGQSQETQYF
- | TRBJ1-1 | - | TRBV5-4 | TGTGCCAGCAGACAAGATTCGGGGGGGCGGACTGAAGCTTTCTTT | CASRQDSGGRTEAFF
- | TRBJ2-3 | - | TRBV18 | TGTGCCAGCTCACTCACTAGTGGGGTCATTGATACGCAGTATTTT | CASSLTSGVIDTQYF
- | TRBJ2-7 | - | TRBV14 | TGTGCCAGCAGCCAAGATCGGGTCCGATACACCTCCTACGAGCAGTACTTC | CASSQDRVRYTSYEQYF
TRBD1 | TRBJ1-1 | once | TRBV18 | TGTGCCAGCTCAGGGGGACAGGGGAACACTGAAGCTTTCTTT | CASSGGQGNTEAFF
TRBD1 | TRBJ2-5 | - | TRBV18 | TGTGCCAGCTCACCACTAACGGGACAGGGGGCTCAAGAGCAGTACTTC | CASSPLTGQGAQEQYF
TRBD2 | TRBJ2-2 | - | TRBV10-3 | TGTGCCATTGAGCGGGAGGGCGGCGGGGAGCTGTTTTTT | CAIEREGGGELFF
TRBD1 | TRBJ2-7 | - | TRBV27 | TGTGCCAGCAGCAGGACAGGGTTCTACGAGCAGTACTTC | CASSRTGFYEQYF
- | TRBJ2-1 | - | TRBV11-2 | TGTGCCAGCAGCTCACACAAATCTGGCTCCTACAATGAGCAGTTCTTC | CASSSHKSGSYNEQFF
- | TRBJ1-5 | - | TRBV6-1 | TGTGCCAGCAGCAAAATTGACAGCGTCAATCAGCCCCAGCATTTT | CASSKIDSVNQPQHF
- | TRBJ2-2 | once | TRBV19 | TGTGCCAGTAGTATATCGACAGTTACCGGGGAGCTGTTTTTT | CASSISTVTGELFF
- | TRBJ2-7 | - | TRBV7-3 | TGTGCCAGCAGCTTACCAGGGTCCGAGCAGTACTTC | CASSLPGSEQYF
- | TRBJ2-3 | few | TRBV7-6 | TGTGCCAGCAGCCCCCTGAGGTTAGATACGCAGTATTTT | CASSPLRLDTQYF
- | TRBJ1-2 | - | TRBV29-1 | TGCAGCGTCCTACGGGGGGAGGGGCCCTATGGCTACACCTTC | CSVLRGEGPYGYTF
TRBD1 | TRBJ2-7 | - | TRBV19 | TGTGCCAGTAGTAAGGGACAGGGGGCGGGGGAGCAGTACTTC | CASSKGQGAGEQYF
- | TRBJ2-1 | - | TRBV6-6 | TGTGCCAGCAGGGAAACCGGCGGGGGCGGGAATGAGCAGTTCTTC | CASRETGGGGNEQFF
- | TRBJ2-7 | - | TRBV18 | TGTGCCAGCTCGTCCTCAAGCGCGTACGAGCAGTACTTC | CASSSSSAYEQYF
- | TRBJ2-7 | - | TRBV5-1 | TGCGCCAGCAGCTTGGACGGACAGCGACGCCCCTACGAGCAGTACTTC | CASSLDGQRRPYEQYF